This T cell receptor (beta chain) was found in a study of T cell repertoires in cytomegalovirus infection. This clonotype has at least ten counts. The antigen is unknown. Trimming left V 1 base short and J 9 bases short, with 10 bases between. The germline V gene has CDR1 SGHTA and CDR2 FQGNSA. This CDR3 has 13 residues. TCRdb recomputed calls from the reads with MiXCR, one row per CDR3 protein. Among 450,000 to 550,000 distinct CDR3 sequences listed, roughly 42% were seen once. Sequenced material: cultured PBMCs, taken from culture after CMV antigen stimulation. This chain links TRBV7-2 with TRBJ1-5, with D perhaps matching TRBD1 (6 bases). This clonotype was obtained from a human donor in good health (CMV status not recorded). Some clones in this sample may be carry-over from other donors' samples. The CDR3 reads CASSLGVDRPQHF. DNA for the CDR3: TGTGCCAGCAGCTTAGGGGTGGACAGGCCCCAGCATTTT.